Sequencing of this TCR beta chain was carried out in a study of OX40 agonist ivuxolimab in advanced cancers. Study as a whole: Three patients showed partial responses: one hepatocellular carcinoma and two cutaneous melanoma cases. Study conclusions and caveats: Dosing at 0.1 to 3.0 mg/kg was accompanied by clonal expansion of CD4+ and CD8+ blood T cells by week 6. Specificity for antigen went undetermined in the expanded peripheral T cells.

Concerning this clone: What it recognizes is unknown.

Assay used: immunoSEQ multiplex PCR; TCRdb lists only in-frame clones, some missing. The data show fewer than 90,000 clones, around 87% seen once. This CDR3 comprises 15 residues. The V gene lost 0 bases and the J gene lost 0 bases, with 7 bases spanning the gap. Looked up from germline, CDR1 is SGDLS and CDR2 is YYNGEE. The cohort excluded patients with autoimmune disease history or systemic immunosuppression. V gene TRBV9 combines with J gene TRBJ1-5; D gene unclear. The sample consisted of CD4+ or CD8+ T cells sorted from blood, taken in a trial of the OX40 agonist ivuxolimab. This TCR came from an adult with an advanced solid tumor such as melanoma, head and neck, liver or kidney cancer. The CDR3 coding sequence is TGTGCCAGCAGCGTAGCCGGATATAGCAATCAGCCCCAGCATTTT. Protein: CASSVAGYSNQPQHF.